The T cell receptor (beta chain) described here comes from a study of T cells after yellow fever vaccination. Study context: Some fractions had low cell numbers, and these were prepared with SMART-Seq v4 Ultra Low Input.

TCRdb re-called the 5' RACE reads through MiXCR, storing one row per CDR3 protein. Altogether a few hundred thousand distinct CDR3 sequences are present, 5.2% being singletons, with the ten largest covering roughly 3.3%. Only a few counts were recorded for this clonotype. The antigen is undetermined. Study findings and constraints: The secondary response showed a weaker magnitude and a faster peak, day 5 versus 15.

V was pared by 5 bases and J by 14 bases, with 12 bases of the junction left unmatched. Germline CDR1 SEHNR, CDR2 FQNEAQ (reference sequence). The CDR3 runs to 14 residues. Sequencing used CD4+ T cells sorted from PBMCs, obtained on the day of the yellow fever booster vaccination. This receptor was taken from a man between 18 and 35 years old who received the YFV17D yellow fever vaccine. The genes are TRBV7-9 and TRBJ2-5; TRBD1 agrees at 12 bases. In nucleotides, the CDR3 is TGTGCCAGCAGCCCGACGGGACAGGGGGCCTCGCCTTACTTC. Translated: CASSPTGQGASPYF.